This T cell receptor (beta chain) was observed in a study of CD8+CD57+ T cells in acquired aplastic anemia. Study information: Sorted CD4+ and CD8+ cells gave an average of approximately 3 ug of DNA. Whole-study results and caveats: No significant difference in CD8+ Simpson's diversity was found between patients and controls. Roughly 28 was the count of CD8+ CDR3 sequences that patients shared with controls.

CDR3 and TCR beta VDJ profiling relied on a genomic DNA template. TCRdb independently ran MiXCR on the reads; one entry per CDR3 protein. The table has about 150,000 distinct CDR3 sequences, less than 60% seen once. The CDR3 has 14 residues. CDR1 is SNHLY and CDR2 is FYNNEI in the germline V gene. Trimming removed 2 bases at V and 5 bases at J, with 10 bases between. Patients chosen for sequencing had CD8+CD57+ cells that had expanded, as shown by flow cytometry. Every one of the patients had aplastic anemia (severe, acquired). Details on this clonotype: Antigen specificity is unknown.

This chain uses TRBV2 with TRBJ1-5, with unresolved D. Sample: sorted CD4+, CD8+, or CD8+CD57+ T cells (not recorded which) from PBMCs. The receptor comes from a human donor with aplastic anemia. As DNA, the CDR3 is TGTGCCAGCAGTGAATCGGCACCATATCAGCCCCAGCATTTT. The encoded protein is CASSESAPYQPQHF. Using reference TRBV2 and TRBJ1-5 for the parts outside the CDR3, the full variable domain is EPEVTQTPSHQVTQMGQEVILRCVPISNHLYFYWYRQILGQKVEFLVSFYNNEISEKSEIFDDQFSVERPDGSNFTLKIRSTKLEDSAMYFCASSESAPYQPQHFGDGTRLSIL.